The clone carrying this TCR beta chain was seen a handful of times. One entry per CDR3 protein results from TCRdb running MiXCR on the RT-PCR reads. The repertoire holds about 960,000 distinct CDR3 sequences, with roughly 18% as singletons. CDR1 and CDR2 from the germline V gene are SGDLS and YYNGEE. Unmatched junction bases numbered 5, after V lost 2 bases and J lost 4 bases. The CDR3 length is 17 residues. This record comes from a study of patients and donors after allogeneic stem cell transplantation. The chain employs TRBV9 and TRBJ2-2; TRBD2 agrees at 13 bases. The sequenced material came from blood, either unsorted or a sorted T cell fraction (not recorded which). This clonotype was sampled from a human donor who was either an allogeneic HSCT recipient or a stem cell or donor lymphocyte infusion donor (not recorded which). It is not recorded whose cells these are; they may come from a transplant donor. CDR3 in amino acids: CASSVGTSGVLTGELFF. In DNA, the CDR3 is TGTGCCAGCAGCGTGGGGACTAGCGGGGTGCTCACCGGGGAGCTGTTTTTT. Based on the CDR3 plus reference TRBV9 and TRBJ2-2, the full variable domain is DSGVTQTPKHLITATGQRVTLRCSPRSGDLSVYWYQQSLDQGLQFLIQYYNGEERAKGNILERFSAQQFPDLHSELNLSSLELGDSALYFCASSVGTSGVLTGELFFGEGSRLTVL.